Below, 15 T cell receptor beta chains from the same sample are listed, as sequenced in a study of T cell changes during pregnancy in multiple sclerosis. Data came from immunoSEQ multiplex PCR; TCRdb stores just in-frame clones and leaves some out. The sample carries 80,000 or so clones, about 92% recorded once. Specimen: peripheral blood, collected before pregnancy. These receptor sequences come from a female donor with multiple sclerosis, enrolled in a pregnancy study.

CDR3 sequence (DNA): TGTGCCAGCAGCGTAGGAGCGGGAGGAGACGGGGAGCTGTTTTTT. As protein: CASSVGAGGDGELFF. The chain is built from TRBV9 and TRBJ2-2, with 9 nucleotides matching TRBD2. CDR3 length: 15 amino acids. V lost 0 bases, J lost 7 bases, and 4 bases stayed unmatched. CDR1 and CDR2 (germline): SGDLS, YYNGEE.

The CDR3 DNA reads TGTGCCAGCAGCTCCGCCCTAGCGGGGGCCGGGGATACGCAGTATTTT. This sequence encodes CASSSALAGAGDTQYF. V and J are TRBV5-5 and TRBJ2-3; 10 nucleotides align to TRBD2. Germline CDR1 SGHKS, CDR2 YYEKEE (reference sequence). Trimming took 3 bases from V and 6 from J; bases not matched to a gene: 10. The CDR3 is 16 residues long.

The CDR3 sequence: CSASGSLTDTQYF. In DNA form, the CDR3 reads TGCAGCGCGAGCGGAAGCTTGACAGATACGCAGTATTTT. The gene calls are TRBV29-1 and TRBJ2-3; possible D gene TRBD2, 5 bases. Trimming cost V 7 bases and J 3 bases, with 14 bases left between them. Germline CDR1 reads SQVTM; CDR2 reads ANQGSEA. This CDR3 has 13 residues.

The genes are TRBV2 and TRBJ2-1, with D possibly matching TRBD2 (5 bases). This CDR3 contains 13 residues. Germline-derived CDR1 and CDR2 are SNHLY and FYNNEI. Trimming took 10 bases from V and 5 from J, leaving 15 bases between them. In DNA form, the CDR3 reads TGTGCCATTGAGGGCGGAACCCACAATGAGCAGTTCTTC. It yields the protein CAIEGGTHNEQFF.

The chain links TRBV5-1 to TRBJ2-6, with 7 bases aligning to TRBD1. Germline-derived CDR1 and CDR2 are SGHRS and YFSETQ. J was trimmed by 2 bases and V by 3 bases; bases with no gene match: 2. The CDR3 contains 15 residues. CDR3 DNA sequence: TGCGCCAGCAGCTCAACAGGGGCTGGGGCCAACGTCCTGACTTTC. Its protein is CASSSTGAGANVLTF.

This CDR3 is CASSLPPDYGYTF. CDR3 bases: TGTGCCAGCAGCTTACCTCCGGACTATGGCTACACCTTC. V is TRBV7-9 and J is TRBJ1-2; D remains unclear. V gave up 2 bases and J gave up 3 bases, with 7 bases separating them. Germline loops: CDR1 SEHNR, CDR2 FQNEAQ (reference sequence). The CDR3 has 13 amino acids.

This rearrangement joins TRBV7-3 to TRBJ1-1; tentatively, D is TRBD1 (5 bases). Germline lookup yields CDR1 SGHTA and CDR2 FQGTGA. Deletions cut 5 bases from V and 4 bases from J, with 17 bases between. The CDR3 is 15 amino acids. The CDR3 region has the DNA TGTGCCAGCAGCGACCCGACAGCGGGACTCACTGAAGCTTTCTTT. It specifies CASSDPTAGLTEAFF.

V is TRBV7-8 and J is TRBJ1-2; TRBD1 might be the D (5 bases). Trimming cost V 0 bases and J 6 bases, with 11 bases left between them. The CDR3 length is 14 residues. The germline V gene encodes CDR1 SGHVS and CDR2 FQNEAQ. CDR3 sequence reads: CASSLAGQNHGYTF. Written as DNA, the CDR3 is TGTGCCAGCAGCTTAGCGGGGCAGAACCATGGCTACACCTTC.

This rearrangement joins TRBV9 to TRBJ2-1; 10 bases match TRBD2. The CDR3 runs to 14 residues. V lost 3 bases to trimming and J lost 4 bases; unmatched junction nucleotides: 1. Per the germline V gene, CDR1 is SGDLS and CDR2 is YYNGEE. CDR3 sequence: CASSGTSGYNEQFF. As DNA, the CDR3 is TGTGCCAGCAGCGGGACTAGCGGATACAATGAGCAGTTCTTC.

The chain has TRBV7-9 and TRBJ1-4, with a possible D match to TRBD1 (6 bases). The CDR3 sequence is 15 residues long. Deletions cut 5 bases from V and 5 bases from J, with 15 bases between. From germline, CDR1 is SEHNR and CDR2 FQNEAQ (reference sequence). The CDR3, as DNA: TGTGCCAGCAGCGTTACAGGGTGGGGGAATGAAAAACTGTTTTTT. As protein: CASSVTGWGNEKLFF.

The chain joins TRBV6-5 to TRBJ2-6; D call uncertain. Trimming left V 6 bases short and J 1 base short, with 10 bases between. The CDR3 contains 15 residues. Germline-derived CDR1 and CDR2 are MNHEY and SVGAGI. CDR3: CASRPDLSGANVLTF. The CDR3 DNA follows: TGTGCCAGCAGGCCTGACTTGTCTGGGGCCAACGTCCTGACTTTC.

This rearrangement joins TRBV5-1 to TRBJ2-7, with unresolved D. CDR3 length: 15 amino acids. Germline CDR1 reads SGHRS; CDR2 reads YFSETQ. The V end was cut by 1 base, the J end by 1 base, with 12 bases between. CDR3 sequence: CASSLYWANSYEQYF. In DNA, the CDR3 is TGCGCCAGCAGCTTGTATTGGGCAAATTCCTACGAGCAGTACTTC.

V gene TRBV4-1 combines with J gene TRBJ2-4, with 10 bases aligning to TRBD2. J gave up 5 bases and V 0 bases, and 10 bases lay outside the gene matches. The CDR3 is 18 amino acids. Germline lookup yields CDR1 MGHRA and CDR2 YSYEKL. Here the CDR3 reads CASSQDQGAGGPENIQYF. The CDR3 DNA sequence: TGCGCCAGCAGCCAAGATCAGGGAGCGGGGGGGCCCGAAAACATTCAGTACTTC.

The CDR3 protein is CASSWYGEQFF. CDR3 bases: TGTGCCAGCAGCTGGTACGGTGAGCAGTTCTTC. V and J are TRBV7-6 and TRBJ2-1, with D uncertain. The germline V and J ends were trimmed by 4 bases and 9 bases, with 7 bases remaining between them. Germline lookup yields CDR1 SGHVS and CDR2 FNYEAQ. This CDR3 is built from 11 residues.

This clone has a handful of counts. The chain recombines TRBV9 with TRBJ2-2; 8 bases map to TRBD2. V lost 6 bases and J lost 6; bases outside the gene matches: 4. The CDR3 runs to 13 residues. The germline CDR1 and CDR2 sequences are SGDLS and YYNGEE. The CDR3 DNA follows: TGTGCCAGCAATGACGGGGGGGCCGGGGAGCTGTTTTTT. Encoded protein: CASNDGGAGELFF.